This TCR beta chain was documented in a study of blood T cell repertoires in COVID-19. Methods used by the authors: Researchers report that nucleated cell counts were estimated from reference gene primer amplification. TCRdb's copy holds only in-frame clones and misses some; the assay was immunoSEQ multiplex PCR. The DNA gave D and trimming, while V, J and clone size come from that table. The sample has roughly 59,000 clones, roughly 72% seen once. Between the trimmed V and J ends, which lost 6 bases and 10 bases, there was a span of 15 bases. This CDR3 spans 12 amino acids. Germline assignment: CDR1 MNHEY and CDR2 SVGAGI.

This TCR derives from a woman between 50 and 59 years old with active or convalescent COVID-19. The rearrangement uses TRBV6-5 and TRBJ1-1, with D uncertain. Sequencing input: peripheral blood. The CDR3 DNA sequence: TGTGCCAGCAGCCCGGATTTCCGGGTAGCTTTCTTT. Protein product: CASSPDFRVAFF.